These 24 T cell receptor beta chains originate from one sample sequenced in a study of T cell changes during pregnancy in multiple sclerosis (dated by TCRdb to the late 2010s). The library was made by the immunoSEQ multiplex PCR assay. The clones in this table, taken by TCRdb from immuneACCESS, are in-frame only. Not every clone is retained; where verified, under half of the shortfall comes from an unresolved V gene, and the cause of the rest is unknown. This sample has 85,000 to 130,000 clones in its table, and roughly nine tenths of those were observed once. The top ten clonotypes cover approximately 1.5% of the sample. The specimen was peripheral blood, collected before pregnancy. The source is a female donor with multiple sclerosis, enrolled in a pregnancy study.

V usage is TRBV2 and J usage is TRBJ1-1; TRBD1 agrees at 9 bases. Trimming at V came to 6 bases and at J to 5 bases, leaving 10 bases not matched to a gene. The germline V gene has CDR1 SNHLY and CDR2 FYNNEI. The CDR3 is 15 amino acids. The CDR3 region is CASRLIGQGTTEAFF. In DNA, the CDR3 is TGTGCCAGCAGACTCATAGGACAGGGGACAACTGAAGCTTTCTTT.

This chain links TRBV5-6 with TRBJ1-3; D might be TRBD1 (6 bases). In germline, CDR1 is SGHDT, CDR2 YYEEEE. The CDR3 contains 16 residues. With 5 bases removed from V and 0 bases from J, the gap between germline ends came to 15 bases. The CDR3 sequence is CASRRGGFSSGNTIYF. CDR3 nucleotides: TGTGCCAGCAGAAGGGGGGGGTTCAGCTCTGGAAACACCATATATTTT.

The chain has TRBV6-1 and TRBJ2-3, with 8 bases lining up with TRBD2. Germline CDR1 MNHNS, CDR2 SASEGT. The trim removed 2 bases at V and 6 bases at J, leaving 7 bases unmatched. This CDR3 contains 15 residues. In DNA form, the CDR3 reads TGTGCCAGCAGTGAACCCGGGGGGGGGCTGGATACGCAGTATTTT. Encoded protein: CASSEPGGGLDTQYF.

The genes are TRBV19 and TRBJ1-1; D ambiguous. The CDR3 totals 14 residues. V was cut by 3 bases and J by 1 base, with 9 bases left in between. The germline CDR1 and CDR2 sequences are LNHDA and SQIVND (reference sequence). CDR3 coding DNA: TGTGCCAGTAGTATTCAGGCTCAGAACACTGAAGCTTTCTTT. Its translation: CASSIQAQNTEAFF. Drawing the rest from reference TRBV19 and TRBJ1-1, the complete variable domain is DGGITQSPKYLFRKEGQNVTLSCEQNLNHDAMYWYRQDPGQGLRLIYYSQIVNDFQKGDIAEGYSVSREKKESFPLTVTSAQKNPTAFYLCASSIQAQNTEAFFGQGTRLTVV.

V gene TRBV11-3 combines with J gene TRBJ2-3; 14 bases map to TRBD2. Germline CDR1 and CDR2: SGHNT and YENEEA. There are 16 residues in the CDR3. The J segment lost 6 bases and the V segment lost 3 bases, leaving 5 bases of the junction unmatched. CDR3 residues: CASSFGTSGSGDTQYF. CDR3 DNA sequence: TGTGCCAGCAGCTTCGGGACTAGCGGGAGCGGTGATACGCAGTATTTT.

The CDR3 DNA follows: TGTGCCAGCAGCTTAGTGGCAGGGTATAATTCACCCCTCCACTTT. Protein product: CASSLVAGYNSPLHF. The chain is built from TRBV7-2 and TRBJ1-6, with D possibly matching TRBD1 (5 bases). Germline CDR1 reads SGHTA; CDR2 reads FQGNSA. The CDR3 runs to 15 residues. Trimming removed 1 base from V and 4 bases from J, with 8 bases in between.

Remarks on this clone: Other DNA sequences of this sample code for an identical CDR3. This chain uses TRBV6-5 with TRBJ1-5, with 8 bases lining up with TRBD1. The CDR3 length is 14 residues. V dropped 6 bases and J dropped 1; count of bases not matched to a gene: 2. Per germline, CDR1 MNHEY and CDR2 SVGAGI. The CDR3 reads CASSRQGSNQPQHF. The CDR3 region has the DNA TGTGCCAGCAGCCGACAGGGGAGCAATCAGCCCCAGCATTTT.

This sequence joins TRBV7-6 and TRBJ1-1, with TRBD1 identical over 7 bases. Germline CDR1 and CDR2: SGHVS and FNYEAQ. The trim removed 5 bases at V and 8 bases at J, leaving 11 bases unmatched. The CDR3 totals 14 residues. The CDR3 DNA follows: TGTGCCAGCAGCCCAGACGGACAGGTGGTCGAAGCTTTCTTT. Residues: CASSPDGQVVEAFF.

The chain has TRBV6-6 and TRBJ1-2; 7 bases map to TRBD1. V was clipped by 8 bases and J by 3 bases; unmatched bases: 9. CDR1 is MNHNY, CDR2 SVGAGI, per germline (reference sequence). CDR3 length equals 14 residues. The CDR3 is CASRSGGFDYGYTF. The DNA of the CDR3 is TGTGCCAGCCGCTCAGGGGGGTTCGACTATGGCTACACCTTC.

V usage is TRBV27 and J usage is TRBJ1-6; no definite D call. This CDR3 is 14 amino acids long. Germline CDR1 is MNHEY and CDR2 is SMNVEV (reference sequence). V gave up 3 bases and J gave up 2 bases, with 5 bases separating them. The CDR3 DNA follows: TGTGCCAGCAGTTTGGGCCCCTATAATTCACCCCTCCACTTT. Translation gives CASSLGPYNSPLHF.

The rearrangement joins TRBV30 to TRBJ1-4, with 9 bases identical to TRBD1. Germline V gives CDR1 GTSNPN, CDR2 SVGIG (reference sequence). V trimming: 5 bases; J trimming: 6 bases; junction bases outside the gene matches: 7. This CDR3 is 14 amino acids long. The CDR3 protein is CAWAPGQGDEKLFF. The CDR3 DNA reads as TGTGCCTGGGCCCCGGGACAGGGAGATGAAAAACTGTTTTTT.

On this clone: The sample holds other DNA sequences that translate to the same CDR3. The rearrangement links TRBV5-1 to TRBJ2-1; TRBD2 matches 10 bases. The junction had 3 bases not matched to a gene; V was cut back by 2 bases and J by 4 bases. Germline CDR1 and CDR2: SGHRS and YFSETQ. The CDR3 runs 15 residues. The CDR3: CASSFLAGDYNEQFF. Written as DNA, the CDR3 is TGCGCCAGCAGCTTCCTAGCGGGAGATTACAATGAGCAGTTCTTC.

The chain uses TRBV2 and TRBJ2-1; 13 bases align to TRBD2. There are 18 residues in the CDR3. Germline loops: CDR1 SNHLY, CDR2 FYNNEI. J gave up 5 bases and V 3 bases, and 10 bases lay outside the gene matches. In nucleotides, the CDR3 is TGTGCCAGCAGTGATGAGGGGACTAGCGGGGCCTTAGACAATGAGCAGTTCTTC. This translates into CASSDEGTSGALDNEQFF.

This clone was seen once. The gene calls are TRBV12-2 and TRBJ2-1; the table's D call, TRBD1, has no DNA check behind it. TRBV12-2 is deemed a pseudogene. The CDR3 totals 10 residues. DNA for the CDR3: TGTGCAAGACGCGGCCATGAGCAGTTCTTC. Amino acids: CARRGHEQFF.

The chain joins TRBV11-1 to TRBJ1-1; D ambiguous. The CDR3 spans 15 residues. The V end was cut by 1 base, the J end by 0 bases, with 9 bases between. Germline V gene lookup returns CDR1 SGHAT and CDR2 FQDESV (reference sequence). The CDR3, as DNA: TGTGCCAGCAGCTTAGGGTACAGTATGAACACTGAAGCTTTCTTT. Its translation: CASSLGYSMNTEAFF.

The rearrangement uses TRBV28 and TRBJ1-5, with 10 nucleotides matching TRBD1. In germline, CDR1 is MDHEN, CDR2 SYDVKM. This CDR3 is 15 amino acids long. With 6 bases clipped from V and 5 bases from J, the junction kept 7 bases outside the gene matches. CDR3 bases: TGTGCCAGCAGGCCCGGGACAGGGGTGTATCAGCCCCAGCATTTT. It translates to CASRPGTGVYQPQHF. The complete variable domain, with remaining parts taken from reference TRBV28 and TRBJ1-5, reads DVKVTQSSRYLVKRTGEKVFLECVQDMDHENMFWYRQDPGLGLRLIYFSYDVKMKEKGDIPEGYSVSREKKERFSLILESASTNQTSMYLCASRPGTGVYQPQHFGDGTRLSIL.

This sequence joins TRBV11-2 and TRBJ1-1; D gene uncertain. Germline CDR1 and CDR2: SGHAT and FQNNGV. Trimming pared 1 base from V and 1 base from J, leaving 7 bases between. The CDR3 has 14 amino acids. The CDR3 spells CASSLGYPNTEAFF. CDR3 sequence (DNA): TGTGCCAGCAGCTTAGGCTACCCGAACACTGAAGCTTTCTTT.

The rearrangement links TRBV4-2 to TRBJ1-4; D perhaps matches TRBD1 (5 bases). This CDR3 has 16 amino acids. Germline-derived CDR1 and CDR2 are LGHNA and YNFKEQ. Trimming removed 7 bases at V and 8 bases at J, with 23 bases between. The DNA for the CDR3 is TGTGCCAGCATCCGGAGTTTGGGGGGTTTGGGGGAAAAACTGTTTTTT. It encodes CASIRSLGGLGEKLFF.

In the case of this clone: One junction end does not reproduce the germline sequence, and a read error may be involved. The V gene is TRBV5-1, the J gene TRBJ2-7, with TRBD1 matching over 9 bases. The CDR3 spans 14 residues. Germline CDR1 reads SGHRS; CDR2 reads YFSETQ. The CDR3 DNA follows: TGCGCCAGCAGCACCGGGACAGGGACCTACAAGCAGTACTTC. Translated, it gives CASSTGTGTYKQYF.

The V call is TRBV19, the J call TRBJ1-1, with D tentatively TRBD1 (6 bases). V gave up 7 bases and J gave up 4 bases, with 13 bases separating them. This CDR3 comprises 13 residues. The germline V gene encodes CDR1 LNHDA and CDR2 SQIVND (reference sequence). Here the CDR3 reads CASNRGGVTEAFF. The CDR3 bases are TGTGCCAGTAATCGAGGGGGGGTCACTGAAGCTTTCTTT.

CDR3 in DNA: TGTGCCAGCAGGGACTGGACAGCCGGTTCCAGAATTTCTGAAGCTTTCTTT. The encoded protein is CASRDWTAGSRISEAFF. The chain employs TRBV11-2 and TRBJ1-1, with D perhaps TRBD1 (6 bases). V gave up 6 bases and J gave up 6 bases, with 26 bases separating them. The V gene's germline CDR1 is SGHAT and CDR2 FQNNGV. This CDR3 is 17 amino acids long.

In DNA form, the CDR3 reads TGTGCCAGCTCACTGCACAGGCGGCTGAACACTGAAGCTTTCTTT. Protein: CASSLHRRLNTEAFF. V gene TRBV18 combines with J gene TRBJ1-1; maybe TRBD1 (5 bases). Trimming removed 4 bases at V and 0 bases at J, with 12 bases between. CDR3 length: 15 amino acids. The V gene's germline CDR1 is KGHSH and CDR2 LQKENI.

This chain links TRBV14 with TRBJ2-2; tentatively, D is TRBD1 (6 bases). Trimming shortened V by 2 bases and J by 4 bases, and 14 bases separated the two germline ends. Looked up from germline, CDR1 is SGHDN and CDR2 is FVKESK. There are 16 residues in the CDR3. The chain's CDR3 is CASSQFGQSPTGELFF. The DNA of the CDR3 is TGTGCCAGCAGCCAATTCGGACAGAGCCCCACCGGGGAGCTGTTTTTT.

This chain uses TRBV6-4 with TRBJ2-1; 12 bases align to TRBD2. Unmatched junction bases numbered 1, after V lost 2 bases and J lost 5 bases. The CDR3 has 15 residues. Germline V gene lookup returns CDR1 MRHNA and CDR2 SNTAGT. Here the CDR3 DNA reads TGTGCCAGCAGTGACGGGACTAGCGGGCACAATGAGCAGTTCTTC. Its translation: CASSDGTSGHNEQFF.